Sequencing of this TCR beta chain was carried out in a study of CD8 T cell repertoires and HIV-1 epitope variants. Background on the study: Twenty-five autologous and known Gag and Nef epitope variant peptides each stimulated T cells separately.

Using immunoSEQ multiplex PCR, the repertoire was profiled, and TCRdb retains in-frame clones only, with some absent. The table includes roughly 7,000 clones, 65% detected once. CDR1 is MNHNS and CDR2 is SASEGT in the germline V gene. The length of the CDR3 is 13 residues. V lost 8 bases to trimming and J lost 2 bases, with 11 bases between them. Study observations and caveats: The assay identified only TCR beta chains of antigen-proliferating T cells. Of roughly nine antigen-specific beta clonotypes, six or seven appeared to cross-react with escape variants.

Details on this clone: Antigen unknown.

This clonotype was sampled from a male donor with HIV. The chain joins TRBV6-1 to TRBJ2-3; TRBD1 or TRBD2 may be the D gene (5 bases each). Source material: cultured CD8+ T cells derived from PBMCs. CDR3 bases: TGTGCCAGCTCGGGGACGTACACAGATACGCAGTATTTT. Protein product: CASSGTYTDTQYF.